These 20 T cell receptor beta chains share one sample of origin, sequenced in a study of blood T cell repertoires in COVID-19. TCRdb keeps only in-frame clones here, not all; method: immunoSEQ multiplex PCR. Here the sample spans hundreds of thousands of clones, around 90% being singletons. Sequencing input: peripheral blood. These receptors originate from a woman between 18 and 29 years old who had recovered from COVID-19.

V usage is TRBV6-2 or TRBV6-3 and J usage is TRBJ1-2, with TRBD1 matching over 8 bases. The CDR3 is made up of 12 amino acids. Trimming took 3 bases from V and 7 from J; bases not matched to a gene: 1. Germline V gene sequence: CDR1 MNHEY, CDR2 SVGEGT. The CDR3 bases are TGTGCCAGCAGTTATGACAGGGGTGGCTACACCTTC. Translating gives CASSYDRGGYTF.

This clone was detected only a few times. The gene calls are TRBV10-1 and TRBJ2-7; unclear D gene. In germline, CDR1 is WNHNN, CDR2 SYGVQD (reference sequence). The V and J ends lost 5 bases and 3 bases respectively, with 8 bases between them. This CDR3 region has 12 residues. CDR3 nucleotides: TGCGCCAGCAGTTCCTCTAACTACGAGCAGTACGTC. This sequence encodes CASSSSNYEQYV.

The chain uses TRBV11-2 and TRBJ2-4, with 12 bases matching TRBD2. J gave up 7 bases and V 1 base, and 11 bases lay outside the gene matches. This CDR3 has 18 residues. CDR1 and CDR2 from the germline V gene are SGHAT and FQNNGV. The DNA of the CDR3 is TGTGCCAGCAGCTTAGGCCTTCTAGCGGGAGGGTCCGCGAACATTCAGTACTTC. Translated, it gives CASSLGLLAGGSANIQYF.

V usage is TRBV21-1 and J usage is TRBJ1-4; the table's D gene call, TRBD1, was not cross checked with the DNA. TRBV21-1 is a known pseudogene. The CDR3 is made up of 21 amino acids. The CDR3 coding sequence is TGTGCCAGCAGCAAATGTATGGTCGTGGGACAGGGGGGTCCCGCTAATGAAAAACTGTTTTTT. Amino acid sequence: CASSKCMVVGQGGPANEKLFF.

This chain joins TRBV7-2 and TRBJ2-1, with D unresolved. Trimming left V 3 bases short and J 0 bases short, with 9 bases between. The germline gives CDR1 SGHTA, CDR2 FQGNSA. This CDR3 has 15 residues. The CDR3: CASSFATSSYNEQFF. For the CDR3, the DNA is TGTGCCAGCAGCTTTGCAACCAGCTCCTACAATGAGCAGTTCTTC.

The rearrangement uses TRBV19 and TRBJ2-1; 8 bases match TRBD1. CDR1 and CDR2 (germline): LNHDA, SQIVND (reference sequence). This CDR3 is built from 16 residues. V was pared by 5 bases and J by 7 bases, with 13 bases of the junction left unmatched. CDR3 DNA sequence: TGTGCCAGTAGTGGCCGGGTTTGGCAGGGGGCTAATGAGCAGTTCTTC. This gives the protein CASSGRVWQGANEQFF.

The chain employs TRBV12-3 or TRBV12-4 and TRBJ2-5; a possible D gene is TRBD2 (5 bases). V lost 8 bases to trimming and J lost 7 bases, with 17 bases between them. The CDR3 is made up of 13 amino acids. CDR3 sequence: CASVDLASGTQYF. The CDR3 DNA reads as TGTGCCAGCGTAGACTTAGCGTCGGGGACCCAGTACTTC.

The chain couples TRBV4-3 to TRBJ1-1; possibly TRBD1 for D (5 bases). Germline loops: CDR1 LGHNA, CDR2 YSLEER. The CDR3 contains 16 residues. The V and J ends lost 0 bases and 6 bases respectively, with 17 bases between them. The CDR3 sequence: CASSQDIGRGGAEAFF. The CDR3 region has the DNA TGCGCCAGCAGCCAAGATATTGGGCGCGGGGGGGCTGAAGCTTTCTTT.

The chain recombines TRBV23-1 with TRBJ2-1, with D possibly being TRBD1 (6 bases). TRBV23-1 is given ORF status, its function remaining uncertain. The CDR3 consists of 16 residues. V lost 2 bases to trimming and J lost 7 bases, with 18 bases between them. The CDR3 region has the DNA TGCGCCAGCAGTCAACCCTTAGACAGGCCGGGGAATGAGCAGTTCTTC. The encoded protein is CASSQPLDRPGNEQFF.

The chain links TRBV7-8 to TRBJ2-7, with a weak D call TRBD1 (6 bases). Germline lookup yields CDR1 SGHVS and CDR2 FQNEAQ. CDR3 length equals 20 residues. Trimming stripped 7 bases from V and 1 base from J, with 32 bases between. CDR3 coding DNA: TGTGCCAGCATCACCAAAAGGGGGTACGAGAGACCCCAGGGATCCTACGAGCAGTACGTC. Protein: CASITKRGYERPQGSYEQYV.

The rearrangement links TRBV6-5 to TRBJ1-1; 8 bases map to TRBD1. J gave up 6 bases and V 6 bases, and 6 bases lay outside the gene matches. The CDR3 sequence is 13 residues long. CDR1 and CDR2 from the germline V gene are MNHEY and SVGAGI. The CDR3 DNA follows: TGTGCCAGCAGGTGGACAGGGAAGGCTGAAGCTTTCTTT. This gives the protein CASRWTGKAEAFF.

The chain uses TRBV30 and TRBJ1-3; 9 positions match TRBD1. The CDR3 has 11 amino acids. Germline values: CDR1 GTSNPN, CDR2 SVGIG (reference sequence). Germline trimming cut 5 bases from V and 7 bases from J; bases unmatched to any gene: 0. In nucleotides, the CDR3 is TGTGCCTGGGGACAGGGGAACACCATATATTTT. Protein sequence: CAWGQGNTIYF. The full variable domain, rest sourced from reference TRBV30 and TRBJ1-3, is SQTIHQWPATLVQPVGSPLSLECTVEGTSNPNLYWYRQAAGRGLQLLFYSVGIGQISSEVPQNLSASRPQDRQFILSSKKLLLSDSGFYLCAWGQGNTIYFGEGSWLTVV.

J is TRBJ1-2 and V is TRBV2; TRBD1 matches 7 bases. Germline values: CDR1 SNHLY, CDR2 FYNNEI. The CDR3 has 15 amino acids. Unmatched junction bases numbered 5, after V lost 2 bases and J lost 2 bases. CDR3 DNA: TGTGCCAGCAGTGAATCACAGGGGAGAAACTATGGCTACACCTTC. Its translation is CASSESQGRNYGYTF.

The rearrangement joins TRBV18 to TRBJ2-3, with D maybe TRBD1 (6 bases). Germline CDR1 and CDR2: KGHSH and LQKENI. V was clipped by 3 bases and J by 2 bases, with 9 bases between them. CDR3 length equals 14 residues. Here the CDR3 reads CASSPGHFTDTQYF. The CDR3 region has the DNA TGTGCCAGCTCACCGGGACATTTCACAGATACGCAGTATTTT.

This rearrangement joins TRBV11-3 to TRBJ2-2; 8 bases agree with TRBD1. The germline V gene encodes CDR1 SGHNT and CDR2 YENEEA. The CDR3 runs 17 residues. With 5 bases clipped from V and 7 bases from J, the junction kept 15 bases outside the gene matches. CDR3 coding DNA: TGTGCCAGCAGCGACCCCAATTGGACAGGGTCGTACGGGGAGCTGTTTTTT. Its translation: CASSDPNWTGSYGELFF.

This sequence joins TRBV7-9 and TRBJ2-1; D gene uncertain. The CDR3 is made up of 19 amino acids. Trimming stripped 5 bases from V and 0 bases from J, with 23 bases between. Germline CDR1 is SEHNR and CDR2 is FQNEAQ (reference sequence). The CDR3 protein is CASSPPQRMDTSSYNEQFF. The CDR3 DNA follows: TGTGCCAGCAGCCCGCCCCAGAGGATGGATACGAGCTCCTACAATGAGCAGTTCTTC.

The chain is built from TRBV6-2 or TRBV6-3 and TRBJ2-7; TRBD1 is a possible D gene (5 bases). From germline, CDR1 is MNHEY and CDR2 SVGEGT. The CDR3 totals 13 residues. Trimming stripped 5 bases from V and 0 bases from J, with 8 bases between. CDR3: CASSRGSSYEQYV. CDR3 DNA sequence: TGTGCCAGCAGTAGGGGTAGCTCCTACGAGCAGTACGTC.

The V gene is TRBV7-2, the J gene TRBJ1-1; a weak D match, TRBD1 (6 bases). Per germline, CDR1 SGHTA and CDR2 FQGNSA. This CDR3 has 14 residues. Trimming removed 4 bases from V and 3 bases from J, with 12 bases in between. The CDR3 DNA reads as TGTGCCAGCAGCTCCTGGGGGGGCGACACTGAAGCTTTCTTT. Protein: CASSSWGGDTEAFF.

The chain uses TRBV14 and TRBJ2-1, with D possibly being TRBD2 (6 bases). Trimming took 0 bases from V and 0 from J, leaving 9 bases between them. Germline V CDR1 and CDR2: SGHDN, FVKESK. The CDR3 sequence is 16 residues long. CDR3 residues: CASSQDVGSSYNEQFF. In DNA form, the CDR3 reads TGTGCCAGCAGCCAAGATGTCGGGAGCTCCTACAATGAGCAGTTCTTC. Full variable domain (remainder filled in from reference TRBV14 and TRBJ2-1): EAGVTQFPSHSVIEKGQTVTLRCDPISGHDNLYWYRRVMGKEIKFLLHFVKESKQDESGMPNNRFLAERTGGTYSTLKVQPAELEDSGVYFCASSQDVGSSYNEQFFGPGTRLTVL.

The rearrangement links TRBV11-3 to TRBJ1-4; 8 bases line up with TRBD1. This CDR3 has 17 residues. Trimming removed 5 bases from V and 8 bases from J; junction bases left unmatched: 16. Per germline, CDR1 SGHNT and CDR2 YENEEA. The CDR3 nucleotides read TGTGCCAGCAGCCAGTGGGGACAGGCTGGGATTAAGGAAAAACTGTTTTTT. The encoded protein is CASSQWGQAGIKEKLFF. Full variable domain (remainder filled in from reference TRBV11-3 and TRBJ1-4): EAGVVQSPRYKIIEKKQPVAFWCNPISGHNTLYWYLQNLGQGPELLIRYENEEAVDDSQLPKDRFSAERLKGVDSTLKIQPAELGDSAVYLCASSQWGQAGIKEKLFFGSGTQLSVL.